This T cell receptor (beta chain) is drawn from a study of CD8 T cells in ankylosing spondylitis. Trimming removed 5 bases from V and 0 bases from J; junction bases left unmatched: 10. This CDR3 region has 16 residues. Germline CDR1 is GTSNPN and CDR2 is SVGIG (reference sequence). TCRdb itself ran the 5' RACE reads through MiXCR, one entry per CDR3 protein. The sample has roughly 120,000 distinct CDR3 sequences; about an eighth are singletons. The clonotype comes from a female donor with ankylosing spondylitis or in good health (not recorded which). The sample taken for sequencing was blood, either unsorted or a sorted T cell fraction (not recorded which). The gene calls are TRBV30 and TRBJ1-2, with TRBD1 matching over 9 bases. The CDR3 here is CAWLPGQGRTNYGYTF. CDR3 nucleotide sequence: TGTGCCTGGCTACCGGGACAGGGCCGTACTAACTATGGCTACACCTTC.